The 16 T cell receptor beta chains given below trace back to one sample, sequenced in a study of OX40 agonist ivuxolimab in advanced cancers. TCRdb keeps only in-frame clones here, not all; method: immunoSEQ multiplex PCR. The table shows over 100,000 clones, with around 93% occurring only once. The sample consisted of CD4+ or CD8+ T cells sorted from blood, taken in a trial of the OX40 agonist ivuxolimab. These receptors were collected from an adult with an advanced solid tumor such as melanoma, head and neck, liver or kidney cancer.

The gene calls are TRBV7-9 and TRBJ1-4, with D maybe TRBD1 (6 bases). Germline CDR1 SEHNR, CDR2 FQNEAQ (reference sequence). Deletions cut 2 bases from V and 1 base from J, with 8 bases between. The CDR3 consists of 15 residues. The CDR3 reads CASSLSGQTNEKLFF. The CDR3 DNA reads TGTGCCAGCAGCTTATCGGGACAAACTAATGAAAAACTGTTTTTT.

V and J are TRBV15 and TRBJ2-7; TRBD2 matches at 10 bases. V lost 2 bases and J lost 3; bases outside the gene matches: 1. Germline V gene data show CDR1 as LNHNV and CDR2 as YYDKDF (reference sequence). The CDR3 extends over 14 amino acids. The CDR3 protein is CATSRLAGDYEQYF. CDR3 nucleotides: TGTGCCACCAGCAGACTAGCGGGAGACTACGAGCAGTACTTC.

The chain recombines TRBV27 with TRBJ2-7; 7 nucleotides match TRBD1. Germline CDR1 is MNHEY and CDR2 is SMNVEV (reference sequence). Unmatched junction bases numbered 7, after V lost 3 bases and J lost 2 bases. This CDR3 region has 15 residues. CDR3 sequence: CASSFDHRGPYEQYF. The CDR3 DNA is TGTGCCAGCAGTTTCGATCACAGGGGACCCTACGAGCAGTACTTC.

The chain is built from TRBV7-2 and TRBJ1-1; 8 bases align to TRBD1. The CDR3 is made up of 14 amino acids. From germline, CDR1 is SGHTA and CDR2 FQGNSA. The V and J ends lost 4 bases and 5 bases, in that order; junction bases with no gene match: 6. This CDR3 is CASSSQGARTEAFF. The DNA for the CDR3 is TGTGCCAGCAGCTCCCAGGGGGCGCGTACTGAAGCTTTCTTT.

The V gene is TRBV29-1, the J gene TRBJ1-2; no clear D gene. The V gene lost 4 bases and the J gene lost 0 bases, with 12 bases spanning the gap. The germline gives CDR1 SQVTM, CDR2 ANQGSEA. This CDR3 contains 14 residues. CDR3 protein: CSVVAARTNYGYTF. CDR3 sequence (DNA): TGCAGCGTTGTGGCTGCCCGGACTAACTATGGCTACACCTTC. Combining the CDR3 with reference TRBV29-1 and TRBJ1-2 gives the whole variable domain SAVISQKPSRDICQRGTSLTIQCQVDSQVTMMFWYRQQPGQSLTLIATANQGSEATYESGFVIDKFPISRPNLTFSTLTVSNMSPEDSSIYLCSVVAARTNYGYTFGSGTRLTVV.

The chain is built from TRBV14 and TRBJ2-7; D gene unclear. Germline CDR1 is SGHDN and CDR2 is FVKESK. The length of the CDR3 is 14 residues. With 8 bases removed from V and 0 bases from J, the gap between germline ends came to 14 bases. This CDR3 is CASSSLSNSYEQYF. The CDR3 bases are TGTGCCAGCTCCTCGCTCTCAAACTCCTACGAGCAGTACTTC.

The chain links TRBV4-2 to TRBJ1-5, with D possibly TRBD1 on 5 matching bases. Looked up from germline, CDR1 is LGHNA and CDR2 is YNFKEQ. Between the trimmed V and J ends, which lost 5 bases and 1 base, there was a span of 12 bases. This CDR3 contains 15 residues. The CDR3 sequence is CASSFGGRSNQPQHF. Written as DNA, the CDR3 is TGTGCCAGCAGCTTCGGGGGAAGGAGCAATCAGCCCCAGCATTTT.

The chain is built from TRBV6-1 and TRBJ2-2; TRBD1 aligns across 11 bases. There are 13 residues in the CDR3. Germline loops: CDR1 MNHNS, CDR2 SASEGT. The ends lost 10 bases at V and 6 bases at J; junction bases unmatched: 4. The CDR3 region has the DNA TGTGCCACACGGACAGGGGGCCCCGGGGAGCTGTTTTTT. It specifies CATRTGGPGELFF.

The chain is built from TRBV5-1 and TRBJ1-4; D remains unclear. Germline loops: CDR1 SGHRS, CDR2 YFSETQ. CDR3 length equals 14 residues. V lost 2 bases to trimming and J lost 1 base, with 6 bases between them. CDR3 sequence: CASSFGETNEKLFF. The DNA of the CDR3 is TGCGCCAGCAGCTTCGGGGAAACTAATGAAAAACTGTTTTTT.

This chain links TRBV7-2 with TRBJ1-1; D is ambiguous. There are 12 residues in the CDR3. Per the germline V gene, CDR1 is SGHTA and CDR2 is FQGNSA. V lost 2 bases and J 5 bases, leaving 6 bases between the germline ends. The CDR3 loop reads CASSLHWTEAFF. The CDR3 region has the DNA TGTGCCAGCAGCTTACACTGGACTGAAGCTTTCTTT.

To note about this clone: Other DNA variants within this sample encode the same CDR3. The V gene is TRBV5-1, the J gene TRBJ2-7, with 8 bases lining up with TRBD2. The J segment lost 0 bases and the V segment lost 0 bases, leaving 2 bases of the junction unmatched. Germline assignment: CDR1 SGHRS and CDR2 YFSETQ. This CDR3 contains 15 residues. The CDR3 sequence: CASSLAGGSSYEQYF. The CDR3, as DNA: TGCGCCAGCAGCTTGGCGGGGGGGAGCTCCTACGAGCAGTACTTC.

The chain employs TRBV6-1 and TRBJ2-2; D might be TRBD2 (6 bases). Trimming cost V 6 bases and J 2 bases, with 13 bases left between them. The germline V gene has CDR1 MNHNS and CDR2 SASEGT. The CDR3 totals 15 residues. CDR3 bases: TGTGCCAGCAGCATGGGACTTTTAAACACCGGGGAGCTGTTTTTT. Its translation: CASSMGLLNTGELFF.

J is TRBJ2-7 and V is TRBV5-4, with a tentative D call TRBD1 (6 bases). The CDR3 is made up of 15 amino acids. Trimming shortened V by 1 base and J by 1 base, and 12 bases separated the two germline ends. From germline, CDR1 is SGHNT and CDR2 YYREEE (reference sequence). The CDR3 loop reads CASSLSGVRSYEQYF. For the CDR3, the DNA is TGTGCCAGCAGCTTGTCAGGGGTTCGGTCCTACGAGCAGTACTTC.

V usage is TRBV18 and J usage is TRBJ2-5; TRBD2 matches 8 bases. The germline gives CDR1 KGHSH, CDR2 LQKENI. CDR3 size: 15 residues. The trim removed 0 bases at V and 5 bases at J, leaving 5 bases unmatched. Here the CDR3 DNA reads TGTGCCAGCTCACCACCTACTAGCGGTGGCGAGACCCAGTACTTC. Protein: CASSPPTSGGETQYF.

V is TRBV7-9 and J is TRBJ2-5; D may be TRBD1 (5 bases). The CDR3 sequence is 15 residues long. With 1 base removed from V and 2 bases from J, the gap between germline ends came to 11 bases. Per the germline V gene, CDR1 is SEHNR and CDR2 is FQNEAQ (reference sequence). CDR3 DNA: TGTGCCAGCAGCTTAGAGCCGACAGTTCAAGAGACCCAGTACTTC. The encoded protein is CASSLEPTVQETQYF.

The chain joins TRBV18 to TRBJ2-7; D is possibly TRBD2 (7 bases). V was clipped by 2 bases and J by 3 bases, with 20 bases between them. The CDR3 runs to 17 residues. Germline assignment: CDR1 KGHSH and CDR2 LQKENI. CDR3 amino acids: CASSPVFGGGSVYEQYF. CDR3 nucleotide sequence: TGTGCCAGCTCACCAGTGTTTGGGGGCGGGAGCGTCTACGAGCAGTACTTC.